This TCR beta chain was sequenced during a study of T-cell memory formation after mild COVID-19. V gave up 6 bases and J gave up 8 bases; unmatched junction bases: 13. Germline values: CDR1 MNHEY, CDR2 SMNVEV (reference sequence). This CDR3 is built from 18 residues. One entry per CDR3 protein results from TCRdb running MiXCR on the 5' RACE reads. The sample lists roughly 550,000 distinct CDR3 sequences, approximately 20% occurring once. The source is an adult woman who had mild COVID-19 (a few samples of this study predate the infection). Cell type and time point are not known. The chain has TRBV27 and TRBJ2-1; TRBD2 aligns across 16 bases. Sequencing was performed on PBMCs or a T cell subset sorted from them (not recorded which). The CDR3 DNA reads as TGTGCCAGCAGGCCACAGGGACTAGCGGGAGGGCCGTGGGATGAGCAGTTCTTC. This codes for CASRPQGLAGGPWDEQFF.